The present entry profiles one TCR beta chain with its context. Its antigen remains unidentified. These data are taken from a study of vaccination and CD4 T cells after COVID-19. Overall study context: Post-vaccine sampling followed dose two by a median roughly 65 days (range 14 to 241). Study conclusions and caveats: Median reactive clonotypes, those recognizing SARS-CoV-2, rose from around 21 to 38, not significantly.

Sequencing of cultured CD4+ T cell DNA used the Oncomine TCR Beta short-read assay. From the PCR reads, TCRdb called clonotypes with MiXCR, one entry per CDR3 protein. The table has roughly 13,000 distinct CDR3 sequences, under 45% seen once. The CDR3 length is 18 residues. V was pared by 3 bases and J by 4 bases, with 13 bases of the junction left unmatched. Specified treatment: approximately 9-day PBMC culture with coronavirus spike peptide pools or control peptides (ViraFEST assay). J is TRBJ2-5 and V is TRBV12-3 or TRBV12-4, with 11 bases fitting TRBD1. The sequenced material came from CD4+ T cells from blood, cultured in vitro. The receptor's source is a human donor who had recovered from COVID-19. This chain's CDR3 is CASSFFFRTGGFGETQYF. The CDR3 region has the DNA TGTGCCAGCAGTTTTTTCTTCCGGACAGGGGGCTTTGGAGAGACCCAGTACTTC.